A selection of T cell receptor beta chains follows, all from one sample in a study of OX40 agonist ivuxolimab in advanced cancers. Here immunoSEQ multiplex PCR was the method, and the copy in TCRdb shows in-frame clones only, minus some. The data hold over 70,000 clones, with 89% observed a single time. The sequenced sample was CD4+ or CD8+ T cells sorted from blood, obtained in a trial of the OX40 agonist ivuxolimab. The receptors originated from an adult with an advanced solid tumor such as melanoma, head and neck, liver or kidney cancer. CDR3s include the opening cysteine and the closing phenylalanine or tryptophan. D genes are given only for firm matches. For some rows the clone size is stated as once, few or many, or as a class when expanded; others skip it.

>TRBJ1-6|TRBV5-1|.|.
CASSSQSPGPYNSPLHF
TGCGCCAGCAGCTCGCAAAGCCCGGGCCCCTATAATTCACCCCTCCACTTT
>TRBJ1-3|TRBV5-1|.|TRBD1
CASAGQGADTIYF
TGCGCCAGCGCAGGACAGGGGGCTGACACCATATATTTT
>TRBJ2-5|TRBV2|.|.
CASSGETQYF
TGTGCCAGCAGTGGAGAGACCCAGTACTTC
>TRBJ2-7|TRBV5-1|.|.
CASSYRDTTYEQYF
TGCGCCAGCAGTTACCGGGACACGACCTACGAGCAGTACTTC
>TRBJ2-7|TRBV18|.|TRBD1
CASSQRTGTYEQYF
TGTGCCAGCTCTCAAAGGACAGGCACCTACGAGCAGTACTTC
>TRBJ2-1|TRBV29-1|.|TRBD1
CSVRTGVSPEQFF
TGCAGCGTCCGGACAGGGGTGTCTCCCGAGCAGTTCTTC
>TRBJ1-1|TRBV5-8|.|.
CASSRGGGVTEAFF
TGTGCCAGCAGCCGCGGCGGGGGGGTGACTGAAGCTTTCTTT
>TRBJ2-5|TRBV29-1|.|.
CSVVTGKETQYF
TGCAGCGTAGTGACGGGGAAGGAGACCCAGTACTTC
>TRBJ2-1|TRBV15|.|TRBD2
CATSSQGLAGDSSYNEQFF
TGTGCCACCAGCAGCCAAGGACTAGCGGGGGACAGCTCCTACAATGAGCAGTTCTTC
>TRBJ1-2|TRBV6-5|.|TRBD1
CASSYSGTGDYGYTF
TGTGCCAGCAGTTACTCCGGGACAGGGGACTATGGCTACACCTTC
>TRBJ1-5|TRBV2|.|.
CASSGPGGGMQPQHF
TGTGCCAGCAGTGGTCCGGGGGGGGGCATGCAGCCCCAGCATTTT
>TRBJ1-1|TRBV6-1|.|.
CASRGRPEAFF
TGTGCCAGCAGGGGCCGTCCTGAAGCTTTCTTT
>TRBJ2-7|TRBV18|few|TRBD1
CASSPSLDRTYEQYF
TGTGCCAGCTCACCATCTCTGGACAGGACCTACGAGCAGTACTTC
>TRBJ1-2|TRBV5-1|.|.
CASSFDSVYGYTF
TGCGCCAGCAGCTTTGACTCCGTTTATGGCTACACCTTC
>TRBJ1-2|TRBV5-5|.|.
CASSSTPNYGYTF
TGTGCCAGCAGCTCCACTCCTAACTATGGCTACACCTTC
>TRBJ1-1|TRBV6-5|.|.
CASSYEGKTGEAFF
TGTGCCAGCAGTTATGAGGGGAAAACGGGTGAAGCTTTCTTT
>TRBJ2-1|TRBV9|.|.
CASSASGGRDYNEQFF
TGTGCCAGCAGCGCCTCCGGGGGCAGGGATTACAATGAGCAGTTCTTC
>TRBJ1-3|TRBV18|.|.
CASSPEGGFSGNTIYF
TGTGCCAGCTCACCTGAGGGGGGATTCTCTGGAAACACCATATATTTT
>TRBJ1-4|TRBV28|.|.
CASRDPGGTNEKLFF
TGTGCCAGCCGAGACCCCGGGGGGACTAATGAAAAACTGTTTTTT
>TRBJ2-2|TRBV30|.|.
CAWLRVINTGELFF
TGTGCCTGGCTAAGGGTCATTAACACCGGGGAGCTGTTTTTT